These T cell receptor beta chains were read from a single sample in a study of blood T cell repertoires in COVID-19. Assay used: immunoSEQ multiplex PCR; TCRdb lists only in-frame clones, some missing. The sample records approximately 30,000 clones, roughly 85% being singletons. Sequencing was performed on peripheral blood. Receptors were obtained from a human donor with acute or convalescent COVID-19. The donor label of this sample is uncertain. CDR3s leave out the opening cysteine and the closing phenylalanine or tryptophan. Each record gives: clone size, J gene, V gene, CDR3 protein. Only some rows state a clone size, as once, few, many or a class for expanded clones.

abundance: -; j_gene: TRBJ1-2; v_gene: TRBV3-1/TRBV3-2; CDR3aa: ASSQTGPYGYT
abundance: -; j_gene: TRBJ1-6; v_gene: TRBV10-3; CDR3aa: AISEGEERNSPLH
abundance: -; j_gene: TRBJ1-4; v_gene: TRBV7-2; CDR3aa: ASRKGGQNEKLF
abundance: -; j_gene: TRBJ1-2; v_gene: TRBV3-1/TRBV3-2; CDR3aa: ASSQEVGRDRRDNYGYT
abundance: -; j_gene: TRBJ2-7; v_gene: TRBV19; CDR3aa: ASQELAGGEQY
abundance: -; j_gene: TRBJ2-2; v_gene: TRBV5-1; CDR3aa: ASSSQTGNTGELF
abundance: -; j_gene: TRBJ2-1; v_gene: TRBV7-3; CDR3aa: ASSLGGRVVNEQF
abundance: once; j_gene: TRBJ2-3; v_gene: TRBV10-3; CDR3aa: AINDLADTDTQY
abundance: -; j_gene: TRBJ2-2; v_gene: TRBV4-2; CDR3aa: ASSPIAGTFTGELF
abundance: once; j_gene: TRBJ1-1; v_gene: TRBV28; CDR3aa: ATILPGASEAF
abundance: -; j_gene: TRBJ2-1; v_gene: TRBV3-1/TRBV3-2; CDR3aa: ASSQGSGGEQF
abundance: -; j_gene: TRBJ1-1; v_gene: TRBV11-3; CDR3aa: ASSLATGARAF
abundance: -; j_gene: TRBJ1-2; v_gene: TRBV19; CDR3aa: ASSIEGQGHAGYT
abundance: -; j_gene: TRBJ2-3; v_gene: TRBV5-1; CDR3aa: ASSLRRREGDTQY
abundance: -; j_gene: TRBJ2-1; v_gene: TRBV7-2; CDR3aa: ASSLAQVYNEQF
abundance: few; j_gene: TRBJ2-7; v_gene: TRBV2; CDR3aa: ASRLTGRGYEQY
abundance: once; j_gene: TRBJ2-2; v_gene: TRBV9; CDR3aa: ASSVVGRWAGELF
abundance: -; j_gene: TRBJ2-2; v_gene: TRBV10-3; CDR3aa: AITDSRGPTGELF
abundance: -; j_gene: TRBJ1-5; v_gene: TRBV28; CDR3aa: ASGQGGGNQPQH
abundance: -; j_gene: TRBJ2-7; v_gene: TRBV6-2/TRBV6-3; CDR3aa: ASSYFASGNSYEQY
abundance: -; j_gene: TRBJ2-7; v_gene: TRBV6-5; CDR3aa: ASSYDGSSYEQY
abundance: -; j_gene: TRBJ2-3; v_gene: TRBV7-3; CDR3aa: ASSQGLAGTAGTDTQY
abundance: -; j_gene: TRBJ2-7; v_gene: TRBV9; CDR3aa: ASSAVDRDDTYEQY
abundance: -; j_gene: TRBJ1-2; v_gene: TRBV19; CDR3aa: ASSIEGGNYGYT
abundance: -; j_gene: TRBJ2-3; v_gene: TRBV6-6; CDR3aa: ASSYGQGGVTDTQY